These T cell receptor beta chains were read from a single sample in a study of blood T cell repertoires in COVID-19. TCRdb's copy holds only in-frame clones and misses some; the assay was immunoSEQ multiplex PCR. The table has over 45,000 clones, about nine tenths seen once. Sequencing was done on a sample of peripheral blood. The receptor source for this set is a woman of 80 years or more with acute or convalescent COVID-19. Both conserved end residues are part of each CDR3. The D gene is left open where the match is weak. A clone size is listed for some rows: how often the clone was seen (once, few, many), or a class if it is expanded.

clone size: .; J gene: TRBJ1-2; D gene: TRBD1; V gene: TRBV24-1; CDR3 DNA: TGTGCCACCAGTCAGGGACAGAGCGATGGCTACACCTTC; CDR3 protein: CATSQGQSDGYTF
clone size: few; J gene: TRBJ2-5; D gene: TRBD2; V gene: TRBV5-4; CDR3 DNA: TGTGCCAGCAGCCTCCGGCTGGCGGGGGGGCAAGAGACCCAGTACTTC; CDR3 protein: CASSLRLAGGQETQYF
clone size: .; J gene: TRBJ2-4; D gene: TRBD1; V gene: TRBV11-3; CDR3 DNA: TGTGCCAGCAGCACGGACAGGGCCGTGGCCAAAAACATTCAGTACTTC; CDR3 protein: CASSTDRAVAKNIQYF
clone size: .; J gene: TRBJ1-2; D gene: .; V gene: TRBV18; CDR3 DNA: TGTGCCAGCTCACCACTCGCGGGACTGTCTAAGAACTATGGCTACACCTTC; CDR3 protein: CASSPLAGLSKNYGYTF
clone size: .; J gene: TRBJ2-3; D gene: .; V gene: TRBV4-2; CDR3 DNA: TGTGCCAGCAGCCCCCATAAAATGAGGGCCGGGGGAGATACGCAGTATTTT; CDR3 protein: CASSPHKMRAGGDTQYF
clone size: .; J gene: TRBJ2-4; D gene: .; V gene: TRBV19; CDR3 DNA: TGTGCCAGTAGTATGGACACATATTCCAAAAACATTCAGTACTTC; CDR3 protein: CASSMDTYSKNIQYF
clone size: .; J gene: TRBJ1-2; D gene: .; V gene: TRBV5-4; CDR3 DNA: TGTGCCAGCAGCTTGGACAGGGTCTATGGCTACACCTTC; CDR3 protein: CASSLDRVYGYTF
clone size: .; J gene: TRBJ1-5; D gene: .; V gene: TRBV19; CDR3 DNA: TGTGCCAGTAGTTCAACAGGGAATCAGCCCCAGCATTTT; CDR3 protein: CASSSTGNQPQHF
clone size: .; J gene: TRBJ2-2; D gene: TRBD2; V gene: TRBV24-1; CDR3 DNA: TGTGCCACCAGTGATTTCTCCGGACTAGCGGGGCGTAGCGGCGGGGAGCTGTTTTTT; CDR3 protein: CATSDFSGLAGRSGGELFF
clone size: .; J gene: TRBJ1-1; D gene: .; V gene: TRBV18; CDR3 DNA: TGTGCCAGCTCACCACCGAAAGGCAGGGGTGGCACTGAAGCTTTCTTT; CDR3 protein: CASSPPKGRGGTEAFF
clone size: .; J gene: TRBJ2-1; D gene: .; V gene: TRBV12-3/TRBV12-4; CDR3 DNA: TGTGCCAGCAGCCTGACAGCGTACAATGAGCAGTTCTTC; CDR3 protein: CASSLTAYNEQFF
clone size: .; J gene: TRBJ1-1; D gene: TRBD1; V gene: TRBV30; CDR3 DNA: TGTGCCTGGAGTGTACCCGGACAGGGGAGGGATGAAGCTTTCTTT; CDR3 protein: CAWSVPGQGRDEAFF
clone size: .; J gene: TRBJ1-1; D gene: .; V gene: TRBV30; CDR3 DNA: TGTGCCTGGAGTGTAAGCCGTTCCGGTGACACTGAAGCTTTCTTT; CDR3 protein: CAWSVSRSGDTEAFF
clone size: .; J gene: TRBJ2-7; D gene: .; V gene: TRBV30; CDR3 DNA: TGTGCCTGGAGGGACTTCTTCACCACTGAGCAGTACTTC; CDR3 protein: CAWRDFFTTEQYF
clone size: few; J gene: TRBJ2-1; D gene: TRBD1; V gene: TRBV2; CDR3 DNA: TGTGCCAGCAGTGAAGAGGACAGGGGGTTGCATGAGCAGTTCTTC; CDR3 protein: CASSEEDRGLHEQFF
clone size: .; J gene: TRBJ2-1; D gene: TRBD2; V gene: TRBV5-1; CDR3 DNA: TGCGCCAGCAGCTTAGGCGGGGGGGCTAACAATGAGCAGTTCTTC; CDR3 protein: CASSLGGGANNEQFF
clone size: .; J gene: TRBJ2-3; D gene: TRBD2; V gene: TRBV5-3; CDR3 DNA: TGTGCCAGAAGCGGGGCAGCGGGGGGGCCAGAGGATACGCAGTATTTT; CDR3 protein: CARSGAAGGPEDTQYF
clone size: .; J gene: TRBJ1-1; D gene: .; V gene: TRBV3-1/TRBV3-2; CDR3 DNA: TGTGCCAGCAGCCAAGAAGGCGGCGGGTCCACTGAAGCTTTCTTT; CDR3 protein: CASSQEGGGSTEAFF
clone size: .; J gene: TRBJ2-3; D gene: TRBD1; V gene: TRBV18; CDR3 DNA: TGTGCCAGCAAACGGGACAGGGAGGCAGATACGCAGTATTTT; CDR3 protein: CASKRDREADTQYF
clone size: .; J gene: TRBJ2-1; D gene: .; V gene: TRBV2; CDR3 DNA: TGTGCCAGCAAGGAGGACTCCTACAATGAGCAGTTCTTC; CDR3 protein: CASKEDSYNEQFF
clone size: .; J gene: TRBJ2-1; D gene: .; V gene: TRBV19; CDR3 DNA: TGTGCCAGTAGTATAGCTGCGGGGGCGGGACATGAGCAGTTCTTC; CDR3 protein: CASSIAAGAGHEQFF
clone size: .; J gene: TRBJ2-4; D gene: TRBD2; V gene: TRBV6-1; CDR3 DNA: TGTGCCAGCAGTGAAAGCGGGGGATTGGGAAACATTCAGTACTTC; CDR3 protein: CASSESGGLGNIQYF